This passage covers 23 T cell receptor beta chains from one sample sequenced in a study of graft-versus-host responses after intestinal transplantation. Sequencing used immunoSEQ multiplex PCR; TCRdb keeps in-frame clones, though not all of them. The sample lists about 39,000 clones; 93% were seen once. Here the sequenced sample was PBMCs, taken roughly 110 weeks after intestinal transplantation. These receptors were obtained from a human patient who received an intestinal transplant, so some T cells may come from the graft donor.

The V and J genes are TRBV18 and TRBJ2-4; tentatively, D is TRBD2 (7 bases). The V end was cut by 3 bases, the J end by 1 base, with 13 bases between. The germline gives CDR1 KGHSH, CDR2 LQKENI. CDR3 size: 16 residues. The CDR3 DNA reads as TGTGCCAGCTCACCGGGGGGGGCGGCGGCCAAAAACATTCAGTACTTC. The encoded protein is CASSPGGAAAKNIQYF.

The rearrangement links TRBV5-1 to TRBJ2-7, with 11 bases lining up with TRBD1. Unmatched junction bases numbered 5, after V lost 9 bases and J lost 6 bases. The CDR3 sequence is 12 residues long. Per the germline V gene, CDR1 is SGHRS and CDR2 is YFSETQ. This CDR3 reads CATSGQGGEQYF. CDR3 coding DNA: TGCGCCACCTCGGGACAGGGGGGCGAGCAGTACTTC.

The chain recombines TRBV6-5 with TRBJ1-1; tentative D call: TRBD1 (6 bases). CDR3 length: 14 residues. Trimming took off 3 bases at V and 8 bases at J, with 16 bases between the two ends. Germline-derived CDR1 and CDR2 are MNHEY and SVGAGI. CDR3 protein: CASSYFGDTQEAFF. The CDR3, as DNA: TGTGCCAGCAGTTATTTCGGGGACACACAAGAAGCTTTCTTT.

This clone has more than one count but fewer than ten. The V and J genes are TRBV27 and TRBJ1-4; tentative D call: TRBD1 (5 bases). V shed 3 bases and J shed 12 bases, with 26 bases lying between them. Germline V gene lookup returns CDR1 MNHEY and CDR2 SMNVEV (reference sequence). The CDR3 totals 17 residues. This chain's CDR3 is CASSLTPGAGLRGELFF. Here the CDR3 DNA reads TGTGCCAGCAGTTTGACTCCCGGGGCAGGCCTCAGAGGGGAACTGTTTTTT.

The chain carries TRBV7-9 and TRBJ2-7; tentatively, D is TRBD2 (5 bases). The CDR3 runs to 13 residues. V was cut by 4 bases and J by 6 bases, with 13 bases left in between. Germline loops: CDR1 SEHNR, CDR2 FQNEAQ (reference sequence). The CDR3 DNA follows: TGTGCCAGCAGCTGGGAGAGGGAATCCGAGCAGTACTTC. Its protein is CASSWERESEQYF.

The chain couples TRBV6-4 to TRBJ2-3; 15 bases are shared with TRBD2. V was clipped by 2 bases and J by 6 bases; unmatched bases: 0. CDR1 is MRHNA, CDR2 SNTAGT, per germline. The length of the CDR3 is 15 residues. The CDR3 sequence: CASSDGTSGGDTQYF. In DNA, the CDR3 is TGTGCCAGCAGTGACGGGACTAGCGGGGGGGATACGCAGTATTTT.

This clone was recorded once. The gene calls are TRBV6-5 and TRBJ1-4; 8 bases agree with TRBD1. The CDR3 has 14 residues. The V segment lost 8 bases and the J segment 7 bases; nucleotides outside the gene matches: 9. Looked up from germline, CDR1 is MNHEY and CDR2 is SVGAGI. CDR3 nucleotides: TGTGCCAGCTATTCCCCCGGGACAGGTGAAAAACTGTTTTTT. The encoded protein is CASYSPGTGEKLFF.

The rearrangement uses TRBV10-3 and TRBJ2-1, with TRBD1 as a possible D gene (6 bases). Between the trimmed V and J ends, which lost 6 bases and 7 bases, there was a span of 19 bases. In germline, CDR1 is ENHRY, CDR2 SYGVKD. The CDR3 has 15 residues. The CDR3 region is CAISALGAGGNEQFF. The CDR3 nucleotides read TGTGCCATCAGCGCCCTGGGGGCAGGTGGTAATGAGCAGTTCTTC.

The rearrangement links TRBV6-5 to TRBJ2-1; D uncertain. Germline CDR1 MNHEY, CDR2 SVGAGI. V was shortened by 6 bases and J by 8 bases, with 14 bases between the two germline ends. The CDR3 totals 13 residues. CDR3 amino acids: CASSAAPSDEQFF. As DNA, the CDR3 is TGTGCCAGCAGCGCTGCCCCGTCCGATGAGCAGTTCTTC.

The rearrangement uses TRBV6-5 and TRBJ1-6; D is perhaps TRBD1 (6 bases). Trimming removed 10 bases from V and 6 bases from J, with 16 bases in between. There are 14 residues in the CDR3. The V gene's germline CDR1 is MNHEY and CDR2 SVGAGI. CDR3 protein: CATKYRVGNSPLHF. The CDR3 nucleotides are TGTGCCACCAAATACAGGGTCGGTAATTCACCCCTCCACTTT.

The genes are TRBV7-3 and TRBJ2-7; TRBD1 agrees at 11 bases. The CDR3 sequence is 14 residues long. J was trimmed by 4 bases and V by 5 bases; bases with no gene match: 4. CDR1 and CDR2 from the germline V gene are SGHTA and FQGTGA. CDR3 residues: CASSHRDRGYEQYF. The CDR3 DNA is TGTGCCAGCAGCCACCGGGACAGGGGGTACGAGCAGTACTTC.

The V gene is TRBV4-2, the J gene TRBJ2-7; 7 bases map to TRBD1. In germline, CDR1 is LGHNA, CDR2 YNFKEQ. The CDR3 runs to 16 residues. The V gene end was trimmed by 0 bases and the J gene end by 3 bases; junction bases not matched to a gene: 8. The CDR3 nucleotides read TGTGCCAGCAGCCAAGATGTTTGGACAGGAGACTACGAGCAGTACTTC. Translated: CASSQDVWTGDYEQYF.

The V and J genes are TRBV28 and TRBJ2-2, with a weak D call TRBD2 (6 bases). V gave up 8 bases and J gave up 7 bases, with 8 bases separating them. The germline V gene has CDR1 MDHEN and CDR2 SYDVKM. The CDR3 totals 11 residues. The CDR3 protein is CASWGVGELFF. For the CDR3, the DNA is TGTGCCAGCTGGGGGGTCGGGGAGCTGTTTTTT.

This chain connects TRBV6-6 to TRBJ1-2; maybe TRBD1 (5 bases). The germline V and J ends were trimmed by 2 bases and 6 bases, with 10 bases remaining between them. The germline CDR1 and CDR2 sequences are MNHNY and SVGAGI (reference sequence). This CDR3 is 13 amino acids long. CDR3 nucleotide sequence: TGTGCCAGCAGTTACGAAGGGGTGGATGGCTACACCTTC. It yields the protein CASSYEGVDGYTF.

This clone occurred once. The chain joins TRBV28 to TRBJ1-5; D not resolved. The germline V and J ends were trimmed by 4 bases and 4 bases, with 5 bases remaining between them. Germline V lookup: CDR1 MDHEN, CDR2 SYDVKM. This CDR3 spans 12 amino acids. CDR3 bases: TGTGCCAGCAGTTCCTGGAATCAGCCCCAGCATTTT. As protein: CASSSWNQPQHF.

The chain couples TRBV7-3 to TRBJ2-3, with D possibly matching TRBD1 (6 bases). Germline CDR1 reads SGHTA; CDR2 reads FQGTGA. This CDR3 spans 15 amino acids. V was trimmed by 9 bases and J by 4 bases, leaving 20 bases between them. The CDR3 sequence: CARLTGNFFADTQYF. The CDR3 bases are TGTGCCAGACTTACAGGGAATTTCTTCGCAGATACGCAGTATTTT.

The CDR3 coding sequence is TGTGCCAGCTCACCAATGGTGGCGAATGCGGGAGAGCAGTACTTC. It encodes CASSPMVANAGEQYF. This sequence joins TRBV18 and TRBJ2-7, with D tentatively TRBD2 (6 bases). Trimming stripped 2 bases from V and 7 bases from J, with 18 bases between. Germline V lookup: CDR1 KGHSH, CDR2 LQKENI. The CDR3 extends over 15 amino acids.

The gene calls are TRBV5-6 and TRBJ2-7, with D unresolved. The V gene's germline CDR1 is SGHDT and CDR2 YYEEEE. Trimming removed 3 bases from V and 2 bases from J, with 9 bases in between. The CDR3 loop spans 13 amino acids. DNA for the CDR3: TGTGCCAGCAGCTCCGGTCCAACCTACGAGCAGTACTTC. Encoded protein: CASSSGPTYEQYF.

The rearrangement links TRBV6-6 to TRBJ1-6, with D tentatively TRBD1 (6 bases). Germline V lookup: CDR1 MNHNY, CDR2 SVGAGI (reference sequence). Trimming removed 10 bases from V and 6 bases from J, with 16 bases in between. There are 14 residues in the CDR3. The chain's CDR3 is CATKYRVGNSPLHF. The CDR3 DNA reads TGTGCCACCAAATACAGGGTCGGTAATTCACCCCTCCACTTT.

The J gene is TRBJ1-1, the V gene TRBV19, with 10 bases fitting TRBD1. The junction had 6 bases not matched to a gene; V was cut back by 3 bases and J by 8 bases. This CDR3 is 14 amino acids long. CDR1 is LNHDA and CDR2 is SQIVND in the germline V gene (reference sequence). CDR3 DNA: TGTGCCAGTAGTATCCTCGGGACAGGGGACGAAGCTTTCTTT. This codes for CASSILGTGDEAFF.

The V call is TRBV2, the J call TRBJ1-1; possibly TRBD1 for D (6 bases). The V end was cut by 4 bases, the J end by 0 bases, with 15 bases between. CDR3 length equals 16 residues. Looked up from germline, CDR1 is SNHLY and CDR2 is FYNNEI. CDR3 DNA sequence: TGTGCCAGCAGTGTGGGGGAGGGGGTCTTGAACACTGAAGCTTTCTTT. Protein product: CASSVGEGVLNTEAFF.

The CDR3 loop is CASSPALAGVFYEQYF. The CDR3 DNA reads TGTGCCAGCAGTCCAGCACTAGCGGGAGTGTTCTACGAGCAGTACTTC. This rearrangement joins TRBV28 to TRBJ2-7; 11 bases map to TRBD2. Trimming cost V 5 bases and J 3 bases; bases outside gene matches: 9. The germline V gene encodes CDR1 MDHEN and CDR2 SYDVKM. This CDR3 is 16 amino acids long.

The chain uses TRBV27 and TRBJ2-1; 7 bases line up with TRBD1. There are 15 residues in the CDR3. Trimming took 5 bases from V and 6 from J; bases not matched to a gene: 10. CDR1 is MNHEY and CDR2 is SMNVEV in the germline V gene (reference sequence). CDR3 sequence: CASSPFQGVGNEQFF. The DNA for the CDR3 is TGTGCCAGCAGTCCCTTCCAGGGGGTAGGCAATGAGCAGTTCTTC.